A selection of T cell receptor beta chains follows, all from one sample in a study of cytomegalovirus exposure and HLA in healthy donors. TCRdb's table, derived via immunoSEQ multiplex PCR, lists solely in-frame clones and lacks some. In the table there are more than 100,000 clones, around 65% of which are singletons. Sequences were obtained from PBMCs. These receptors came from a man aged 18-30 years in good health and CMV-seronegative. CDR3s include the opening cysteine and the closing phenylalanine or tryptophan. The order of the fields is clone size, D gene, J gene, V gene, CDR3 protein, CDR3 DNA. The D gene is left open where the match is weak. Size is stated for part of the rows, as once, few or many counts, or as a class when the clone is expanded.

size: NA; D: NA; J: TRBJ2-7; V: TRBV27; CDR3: CASRGSQGFEQYF; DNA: TGTGCCAGCAGGGGGAGCCAGGGGTTCGAGCAGTACTTC
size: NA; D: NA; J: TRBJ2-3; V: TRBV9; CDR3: CASSPRSDTQYF; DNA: TGTGCCAGCAGCCCCAGGTCGGATACGCAGTATTTT
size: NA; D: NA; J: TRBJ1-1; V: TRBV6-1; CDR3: CASRTTVNTEAFF; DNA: TGTGCCAGCAGGACGACAGTGAACACTGAAGCTTTCTTT
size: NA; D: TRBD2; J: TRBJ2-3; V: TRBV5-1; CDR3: CASSLAGVGTDTQYF; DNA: TGCGCCAGCTCCCTAGCGGGGGTCGGCACAGATACGCAGTATTTT
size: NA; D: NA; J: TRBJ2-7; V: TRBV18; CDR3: CASSPREWEQYF; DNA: TGTGCCAGCTCACCACGTGAGTGGGAGCAGTACTTC
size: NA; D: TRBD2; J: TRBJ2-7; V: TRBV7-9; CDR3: CASSSRTSGNEQYF; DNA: TGTGCCAGCAGCTCCAGGACTAGCGGGAACGAGCAGTACTTC
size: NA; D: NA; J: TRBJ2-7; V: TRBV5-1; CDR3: CASSLVGNGEQYF; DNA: TGCGCCAGCAGCTTGGTCGGGAATGGGGAGCAGTACTTC
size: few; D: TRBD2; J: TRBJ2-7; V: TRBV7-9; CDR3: CASSLMSSGSNEQYF; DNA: TGTGCCAGCAGCCTAATGTCTAGCGGGAGCAACGAGCAGTACTTC
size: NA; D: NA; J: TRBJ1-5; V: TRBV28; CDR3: CASRPPGHSNQPQHF; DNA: TGTGCCAGCAGACCTCCGGGACATAGCAATCAGCCCCAGCATTTT
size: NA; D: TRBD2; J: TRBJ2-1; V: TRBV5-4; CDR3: CASSFLAGGRYNEQFF; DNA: TGTGCCAGCAGCTTCCTAGCGGGGGGGAGGTACAATGAGCAGTTCTTC
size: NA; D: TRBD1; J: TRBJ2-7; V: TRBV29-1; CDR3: CSVETTGGYYEQYF; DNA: TGCAGCGTCGAGACGACAGGGGGCTACTACGAGCAGTACTTC
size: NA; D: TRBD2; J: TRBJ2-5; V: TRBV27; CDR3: CASSRGTSGETQYF; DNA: TGTGCCAGCAGCCGAGGGACTAGCGGCGAGACCCAGTACTTC
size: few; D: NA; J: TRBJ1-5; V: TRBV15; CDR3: CATSRDFGWRPQHF; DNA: TGTGCCACCAGCAGAGATTTCGGGTGGCGGCCCCAGCATTTT
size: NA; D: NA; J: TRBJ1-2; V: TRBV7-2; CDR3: CACSPQLYQTNYGYTF; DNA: TGTGCCTGCAGCCCACAGCTCTACCAGACTAACTATGGCTACACCTTC
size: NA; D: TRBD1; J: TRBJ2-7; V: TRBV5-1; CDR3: CASSKGQGPSAREQYF; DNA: TGCGCCAGCAGCAAAGGACAGGGCCCATCCGCGAGGGAGCAGTACTTC
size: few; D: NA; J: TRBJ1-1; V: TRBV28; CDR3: CASSLEQDRNTEAFF; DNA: TGTGCCAGCAGTCTAGAACAGGACAGGAACACTGAAGCTTTCTTT
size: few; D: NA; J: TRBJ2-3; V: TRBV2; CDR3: CASSSTGFTDTQYF; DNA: TGTGCCAGCAGTTCGACAGGATTCACAGATACGCAGTATTTT
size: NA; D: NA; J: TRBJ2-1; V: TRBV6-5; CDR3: CATGFNEQFF; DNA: TGTGCCACCGGGTTCAATGAGCAGTTCTTC
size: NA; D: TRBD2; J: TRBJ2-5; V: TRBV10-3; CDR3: CATRLAGGVETQYF; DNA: TGTGCCACCCGACTAGCGGGAGGAGTGGAGACCCAGTACTTC
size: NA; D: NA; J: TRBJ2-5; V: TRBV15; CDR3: CATSREPTKETQYF; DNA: TGTGCCACCAGCAGAGAACCTACCAAGGAGACCCAGTACTTC
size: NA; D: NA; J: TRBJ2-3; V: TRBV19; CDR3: CASSLGLSTDTQYF; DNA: TGTGCCAGTAGTTTGGGCCTTTCAACAGATACGCAGTATTTT
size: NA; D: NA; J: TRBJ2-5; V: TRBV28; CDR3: CASSFLVLYRARLTFRNQETQYF; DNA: TGTGCCAGCAGTTTTCTTGTGTTATACAGGGCTCGTCTAACGTTTAGAAATCAAGAGACCCAGTACTTC
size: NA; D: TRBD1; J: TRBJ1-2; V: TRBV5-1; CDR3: CASSLADRGPGYGYTF; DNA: TGCGCCAGCAGCTTGGCCGACAGGGGGCCCGGCTATGGCTACACCTTC
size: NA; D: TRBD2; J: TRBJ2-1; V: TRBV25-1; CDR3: CASRGLAAYNEQFF; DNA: TGTGCCAGCAGGGGACTAGCGGCATACAATGAGCAGTTCTTC
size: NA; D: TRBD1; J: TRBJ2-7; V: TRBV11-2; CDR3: CASSWDRDYEQYF; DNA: TGTGCCAGCAGCTGGGACAGGGACTACGAGCAGTACTTC
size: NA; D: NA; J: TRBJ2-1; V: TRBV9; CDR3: CASSITNEQFF; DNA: TGTGCCAGCAGCATCACAAATGAGCAGTTCTTC
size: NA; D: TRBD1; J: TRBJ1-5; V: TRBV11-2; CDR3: CASSFTGGGNQPQHF; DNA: TGTGCCAGCAGCTTTACAGGGGGCGGCAATCAGCCCCAGCATTTT
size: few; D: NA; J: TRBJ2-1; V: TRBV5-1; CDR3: CASSLSHPRNEQFF; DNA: TGCGCCAGCAGCTTGTCACACCCTAGGAATGAGCAGTTCTTC
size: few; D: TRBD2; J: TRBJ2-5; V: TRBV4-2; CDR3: CASSQDYMGGGRTETQYF; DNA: TGTGCCAGCAGCCAAGATTATATGGGGGGGGGTCGGACGGAGACCCAGTACTTC
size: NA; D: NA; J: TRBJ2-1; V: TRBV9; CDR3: CASSVPGNEQFF; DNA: TGTGCCAGCAGCGTCCCGGGCAATGAGCAGTTCTTC
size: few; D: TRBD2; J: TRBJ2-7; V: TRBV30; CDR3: CAWSHSGSTGEQYF; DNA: TGTGCCTGGAGCCATAGCGGGAGTACCGGCGAGCAGTACTTC
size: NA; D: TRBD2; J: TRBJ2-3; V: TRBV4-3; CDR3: CASSQERLASDTQYF; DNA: TGCGCCAGCAGCCAAGAGCGACTAGCGTCAGATACGCAGTATTTT
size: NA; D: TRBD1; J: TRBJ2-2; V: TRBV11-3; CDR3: CASSVRTGLGTGELFF; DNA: TGTGCCAGCAGCGTCCGGACAGGGCTGGGAACCGGGGAGCTGTTTTTT
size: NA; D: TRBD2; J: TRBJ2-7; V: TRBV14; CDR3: CASSYSVTSDEQYF; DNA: TGTGCCAGCAGTTACTCCGTGACTAGCGACGAGCAGTACTTC
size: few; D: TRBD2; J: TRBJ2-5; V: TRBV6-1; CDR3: CASSLAGAQETQYF; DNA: TGTGCCAGCAGTCTAGCGGGTGCGCAAGAGACCCAGTACTTC
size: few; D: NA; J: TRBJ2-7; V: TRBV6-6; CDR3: CASSYRQLAPEQYF; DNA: TGTGCCAGCAGTTACAGACAACTTGCACCCGAGCAGTACTTC
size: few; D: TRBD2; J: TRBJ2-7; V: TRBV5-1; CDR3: CASSLAGGWEQYF; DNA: TGCGCCAGCAGCTTGGCGGGAGGCTGGGAGCAGTACTTC
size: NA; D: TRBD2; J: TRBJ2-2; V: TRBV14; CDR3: CASSHRLAGTGELFF; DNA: TGTGCCAGCAGCCATCGACTAGCGGGTACCGGGGAGCTGTTTTTT
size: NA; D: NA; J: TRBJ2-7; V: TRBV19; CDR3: CASSIGETYEQYF; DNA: TGTGCCAGTAGTATTGGGGAGACCTACGAGCAGTACTTC
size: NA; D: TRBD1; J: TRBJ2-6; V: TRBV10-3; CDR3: CAISVPDRAISGANVLTF; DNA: TGTGCCATCAGTGTTCCGGACAGGGCTATCTCTGGGGCCAACGTCCTGACTTTC
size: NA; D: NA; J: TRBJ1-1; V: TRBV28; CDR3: CASSSGGRENTEAFF; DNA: TGTGCCAGCAGTTCTGGCGGGCGGGAGAACACTGAAGCTTTCTTT
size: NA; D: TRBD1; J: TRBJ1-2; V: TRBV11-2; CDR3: CASSRRQGDGYTF; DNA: TGTGCCAGCAGCCGACGTCAGGGGGATGGCTACACCTTC
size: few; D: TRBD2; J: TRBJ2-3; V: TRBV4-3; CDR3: CASSQLGSSGLTDTQYF; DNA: TGCGCCAGCAGCCAACTGGGATCTAGCGGGCTTACAGATACGCAGTATTTT
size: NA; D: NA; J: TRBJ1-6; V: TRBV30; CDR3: CAWSRAGAGSPLHF; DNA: TGTGCCTGGAGCCGCGCGGGGGCTGGCTCACCCCTCCACTTT
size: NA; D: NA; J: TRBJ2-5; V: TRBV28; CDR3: CASTGDALLTQYF; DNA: TGTGCCAGCACTGGAGACGCCTTATTGACCCAGTACTTC
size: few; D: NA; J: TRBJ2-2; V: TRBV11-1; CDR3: CASSPQELGELFF; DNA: TGTGCCAGCAGCCCACAGGAATTAGGGGAGCTGTTTTTT
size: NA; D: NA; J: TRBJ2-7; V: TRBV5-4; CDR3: CASSLEQASYEQYF; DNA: TGTGCCAGCAGCTTGGAACAGGCCTCCTACGAGCAGTACTTC
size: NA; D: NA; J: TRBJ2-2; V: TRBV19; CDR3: CASSMGTTGELFF; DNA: TGTGCCAGTAGTATGGGGACAACCGGGGAGCTGTTTTTT
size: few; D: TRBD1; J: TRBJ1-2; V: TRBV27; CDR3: CASWTGNYGYTF; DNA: TGTGCCAGTTGGACAGGAAACTATGGCTACACCTTC
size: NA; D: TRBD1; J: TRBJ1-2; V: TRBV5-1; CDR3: CASSLTTGDHGYTF; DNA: TGCGCCAGCAGCTTGACTACAGGGGATCATGGCTACACCTTC
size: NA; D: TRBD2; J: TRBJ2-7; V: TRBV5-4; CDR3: CASSLGGTSGGTYEQYF; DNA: TGTGCCAGCAGCTTGGGGGGGACTAGCGGAGGAACCTACGAGCAGTACTTC
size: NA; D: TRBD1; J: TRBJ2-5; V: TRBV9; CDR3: CASSVGGGKRETQYF; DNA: TGTGCCAGCAGCGTAGGAGGGGGCAAGAGGGAGACCCAGTACTTC
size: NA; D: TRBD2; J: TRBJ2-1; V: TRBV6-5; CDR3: CASSLPSGGAHEQFF; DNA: TGTGCCAGCAGCCTACCTAGCGGGGGGGCCCATGAGCAGTTCTTC
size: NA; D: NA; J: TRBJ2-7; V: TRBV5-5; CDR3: CASTLIGGYEQYF; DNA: TGTGCCAGCACCCTAATCGGGGGCTACGAGCAGTACTTC